A selection of T cell receptor beta chains follows, all from one sample in a study of cytomegalovirus exposure and HLA in healthy donors. Measured with immunoSEQ multiplex PCR; TCRdb has only the in-frame clones, and not every one. The data hold 190,000 or so clones, with roughly 82% observed a single time. The sequencing sample was made of PBMCs. Source of these receptors: a woman under 40 in good health and CMV-seropositive. Each CDR3 is given with its conserved first and last residue. A D gene is named only where the DNA matches it firmly. Rows may omit the clone size; those that give it use once, few, many or a size class.

CASSPWTGRSNQPQHF TGTGCCAGCAGCCCCTGGACAGGGCGGAGCAATCAGCCCCAGCATTTT 16 TRBD1 TRBV11-2 NA TRBJ1-5
CASSSQTNQPQHF TGTGCCAGTAGCAGCCAGACTAATCAGCCCCAGCATTTT 13 NA TRBV19 NA TRBJ1-5
CASSWDLTTQETQYF TGTGCCAGCAGTTGGGACTTGACAACGCAAGAGACCCAGTACTTC 15 NA TRBV2 NA TRBJ2-5
CASSLSAEYEQYF TGCGCCAGCAGCTTGTCCGCGGAGTACGAGCAGTACTTC 13 NA TRBV5-1 few TRBJ2-7
CASSVGGGTGELFF TGTGCCAGCTCGGTAGGAGGCGGGACCGGGGAGCTGTTTTTT 14 NA TRBV27 NA TRBJ2-2
CASIQGRDRNTEAFF TGTGCCAGCATTCAAGGTCGGGACAGGAACACTGAAGCTTTCTTT 15 TRBD1 TRBV6-5 NA TRBJ1-1
CASTRPGENEQFF TGTGCCTCTACTCGCCCAGGGGAGAATGAGCAGTTCTTC 13 NA TRBV9 once TRBJ2-1
CASRATSGRLLTHEQFF TGCGCCAGCAGGGCGACTAGCGGGAGGTTATTGACCCATGAGCAGTTCTTC 17 TRBD2 TRBV5-1 NA TRBJ2-1
CASSLVLAGGLGYGDTQYF TGTGCCAGCAGCTTAGTACTAGCGGGGGGGCTTGGCTACGGAGATACGCAGTATTTT 19 TRBD2 TRBV11-2 NA TRBJ2-3
CASSVTGMNTEAFF TGTGCCAGCAGCGTAACAGGAATGAACACTGAAGCTTTCTTT 14 NA TRBV9 NA TRBJ1-1
CASSSTSGSRIEQYF TGCGCCAGCAGCTCTACTAGCGGGAGTCGTATCGAGCAGTACTTC 15 TRBD2 TRBV5-1 once TRBJ2-7
CASSPTSIGTGELFF TGTGCCAGCAGCCCTACTAGCATCGGCACCGGGGAGCTGTTTTTT 15 NA TRBV7-9 NA TRBJ2-2
CASRWGDGYEQYF TGTGCCAGCCGGTGGGGGGATGGCTACGAGCAGTACTTC 13 NA TRBV27 NA TRBJ2-7
CASRAGTGPNQPQHF TGTGCCAGCAGGGCCGGGACAGGTCCCAATCAGCCCCAGCATTTT 15 TRBD1 TRBV6-1 NA TRBJ1-5
CASSLELDTQYF TGCGCCAGCAGCTTGGAGCTAGATACGCAGTATTTT 12 NA TRBV5-1 few TRBJ2-3
CASSTLAGGEETQYF TGTGCCAGCAGTACGTTGGCGGGGGGTGAAGAGACCCAGTACTTC 15 TRBD2 TRBV27 once TRBJ2-5
CASSITSGSPGELFF TGTGCCAGTAGTATAACCAGCGGGAGCCCCGGGGAGCTGTTTTTT 15 TRBD2 TRBV19 NA TRBJ2-2
CASSGGLARLGRMNEQFF TGTGCCAGCAGTGGGGGACTAGCGCGCTTGGGTCGCATGAATGAGCAGTTCTTC 18 TRBD2 TRBV25-1 NA TRBJ2-1
CASSQVSRGAYAGELFF TGCGCCAGCAGCCAAGTCTCTCGGGGGGCCTACGCCGGGGAGCTGTTTTTT 17 NA TRBV4-1 NA TRBJ2-2
CASSSTGHLSEQFF TGTGCCAGCAGCAGTACAGGGCATCTAAGTGAGCAGTTCTTC 14 NA TRBV7-6 NA TRBJ2-1
CASTLGAGVQSF TGTGCCAGCACCCTGGGGGCAGGAGTACAATCCTTC 12 NA TRBV28 few TRBJ1-2
CASNPLAGASYEQYF TGTGCCAGCAACCCGCTAGCGGGAGCCTCCTACGAGCAGTACTTC 15 TRBD2 TRBV28 NA TRBJ2-7
CANIRDRGIDEQYF TGTGCCAATATCCGGGACAGGGGGATCGACGAGCAGTACTTC 14 TRBD1 TRBV2 once TRBJ2-7
CASSFRETYEQYF TGTGCCAGCAGCTTCAGGGAAACCTACGAGCAGTACTTC 13 NA TRBV7-8 NA TRBJ2-7
CASRRALAGDNEQFF TGTGCCAGCAGACGTGCCCTAGCGGGAGACAATGAGCAGTTCTTC 15 TRBD2 TRBV27 NA TRBJ2-1
CASSYSGGIYEQYF TGTGCCAGCAGTTACAGTGGAGGGATTTACGAGCAGTACTTC 14 NA TRBV6-5 NA TRBJ2-7
CASSLGAPPDTQYF TGTGCCAGCAGCTTAGGGGCCCCGCCAGATACGCAGTATTTT 14 NA TRBV7-2 NA TRBJ2-3
CASSEAGIEQPQHF TGTGCCAGCAGTGAAGCCGGGATTGAGCAGCCCCAGCATTTT 14 NA TRBV2 NA TRBJ1-5
CASSELGGAYEQYF TGTGCCAGCAGTGAACTAGGGGGAGCCTACGAGCAGTACTTC 14 NA TRBV6-1 NA TRBJ2-7
CASSEQVNSGANVLTF TGTGCCAGCAGTGAACAGGTTAACTCTGGGGCCAACGTCCTGACTTTC 16 NA TRBV2 once TRBJ2-6
CASSQGRADRLGTEAFF TGCGCCAGCAGCCAAGGTCGGGCCGACAGGTTGGGGACTGAAGCTTTCTTT 17 NA TRBV4-1 NA TRBJ1-1
CASSPSGVNEQFF TGTGCCAGCAGCCCTAGCGGGGTTAATGAGCAGTTCTTC 13 TRBD2 TRBV6-5 NA TRBJ2-1
CASSQGQENTEAFF TGCGCCAGCAGCCAGGGACAGGAGAACACTGAAGCTTTCTTT 14 TRBD1 TRBV5-1 once TRBJ1-1
CASRKTAYEQYF TGTGCCAGCAGGAAAACAGCTTACGAGCAGTACTTC 12 NA TRBV6-5 NA TRBJ2-7
CASSDPGMSTYEQYF TGTGCCAGCAGTGACCCCGGGATGTCGACCTACGAGCAGTACTTC 15 NA TRBV25-1 NA TRBJ2-7
CASTSSATYEQYF TGTGCCAGCACCTCTAGCGCAACCTACGAGCAGTACTTC 13 NA TRBV6-5 once TRBJ2-7
CASSLDINQPQHF TGTGCCAGCAGCTTAGACATAAATCAGCCCCAGCATTTT 13 NA TRBV6-5 NA TRBJ1-5
CASSSASYNEQFF TGTGCCAGTAGTTCAGCGAGCTACAATGAGCAGTTCTTC 13 NA TRBV19 NA TRBJ2-1
CASRPGQGSDEQYF TGCGCCAGCAGACCGGGACAGGGGAGTGACGAGCAGTACTTC 14 TRBD1 TRBV5-1 NA TRBJ2-7
CASSLDRGRTGELFF TGCGCCAGCAGCTTGGACAGGGGGCGCACCGGGGAGCTGTTTTTT 15 TRBD1 TRBV5-1 once TRBJ2-2